The source of this T cell receptor (beta chain) is a study of T cells in localized non-small cell lung cancer. This table comes from immunoSEQ multiplex PCR, and its TCRdb copy is limited to in-frame clones, with some not included. The sample carries around 130,000 clones, around 92% recorded once. With regard to this clone: Its antigen is not known.

Study-wide points: The greatest T cell clonality was found in uninvolved adjacent lung (higher than in tumor).

Germline assignment: CDR1 SGHRS and CDR2 YFSETQ. The CDR3 runs 14 residues. The V end lost 2 bases, the J end lost 5 bases, and 12 bases lay between the germline ends. The clonotype originates from a female donor aged 60 or older with stage I lung adenocarcinoma. The sequencing used peripheral blood, collected before any cancer treatment. The chain couples TRBV5-1 to TRBJ2-3; tentative D call: TRBD1 (6 bases). The CDR3 sequence is CASSFDRLRDTQYF. The CDR3 DNA reads as TGCGCCAGCAGCTTCGACAGGCTGAGAGATACGCAGTATTTT.